These T cell receptor beta chains were read from a single sample in a study of blood T cell repertoires in COVID-19. The table came from immunoSEQ multiplex PCR; TCRdb's copy has only in-frame clones and leaves some out. The table lists about 100,000 clones, approximately 92% of them singletons. Sequenced input: peripheral blood. The receptors were sampled from a woman older than 75 with acute or convalescent COVID-19. CDR3s include the opening cysteine and the closing phenylalanine or tryptophan. Each record gives: clone size, J gene, D gene, V gene, CDR3 protein, CDR3 DNA. D genes are given only for firm matches. A clone size is listed for some rows: how often the clone was seen (once, few, many), or a class if it is expanded.

once TRBJ1-5 TRBD1 TRBV2 CASSEAGTGGQVAQHF TGTGCCAGCAGTGAAGCGGGGACAGGGGGCCAGGTGGCCCAGCATTTT
NA TRBJ1-1 NA TRBV14 CASSRSWGDTEAFF TGTGCCAGCAGTCGCTCTTGGGGGGACACTGAAGCTTTCTTT
NA TRBJ2-5 NA TRBV18 CASSLGSLIGLDLYF TGTGCCAGCTCACTAGGCTCTTTAATCGGACTCGATTTATACTTC
NA TRBJ2-1 NA TRBV29-1 CSARPNNEQFF TGCAGCGCCCGCCCTAACAATGAGCAGTTCTTC
NA TRBJ2-7 NA TRBV7-2 CASSLLYEQYF TGTGCCAGCAGCTTACTCTACGAGCAGTACTTC
once TRBJ2-5 NA TRBV5-4 CASSLWGDIETQYF TGTGCCAGCAGCTTGTGGGGAGATATTGAGACCCAGTACTTC
NA TRBJ1-1 NA TRBV18 CASSPRQTEAFF TGTGCCAGCTCACCCAGACAGACTGAAGCTTTCTTT
NA TRBJ2-3 TRBD1 TRBV30 CAWTLGQGFLDTQYF TGTGCCTGGACACTGGGACAGGGGTTTTTAGATACGCAGTATTTT
NA TRBJ2-7 NA TRBV19 CASSTTDTREQYF TGTGCCAGTAGTACGACAGATACTCGCGAGCAGTACTTC
NA TRBJ2-2 NA TRBV19 CASIDRPNTGELFF TGTGCCAGTATCGACAGACCTAACACCGGGGAGCTGTTTTTT
NA TRBJ1-5 TRBD1 TRBV30 CAWTGGGPYSNQPQHF TGTGCCTGGACAGGGGGCGGCCCTTATAGCAATCAGCCCCAGCATTTT
NA TRBJ1-1 TRBD1 TRBV3-1/TRBV3-2 CASSQQGGLGEAFF TGTGCCAGCAGCCAACAGGGGGGTTTGGGTGAAGCTTTCTTT
NA TRBJ1-5 TRBD1 TRBV28 CASSTGQGSNQPQHF TGTGCCAGCAGTACGGGACAGGGTAGCAATCAGCCCCAGCATTTT
NA TRBJ1-4 NA TRBV18 CASSPVIQEKLFF TGTGCCAGCTCACCTGTGATTCAGGAAAAACTGTTTTTT
NA TRBJ2-7 TRBD1 TRBV19 CASSIGTGASYEQYF TGTGCCAGTAGTATAGGGACAGGAGCCTCCTACGAGCAGTACTTC
once TRBJ2-7 NA TRBV29-1 CSVVGSSYEQYF TGCAGCGTTGTCGGGTCCTCCTACGAGCAGTACTTC
NA TRBJ2-7 NA TRBV28 CASSVWAREQYF TGTGCCAGCAGCGTCTGGGCCCGCGAGCAGTACTTC
NA TRBJ1-2 TRBD1 TRBV24-1 CATSDAGQGENYGYTF TGTGCCACCAGTGATGCGGGACAGGGAGAGAACTATGGCTACACCTTC
NA TRBJ1-2 NA TRBV5-1 CASSIDWDYGYTF TGCGCCAGCAGCATCGACTGGGACTATGGCTACACCTTC
NA TRBJ1-4 NA TRBV7-2 CASSLGVGGFTNEKLFF TGTGCCAGCAGCTTAGGTGTCGGAGGCTTTACTAATGAAAAACTGTTTTTT
NA TRBJ1-2 NA TRBV6-5 CASMSSPGGYTF TGTGCCAGCATGTCCTCCCCCGGGGGCTACACCTTC
NA TRBJ2-5 NA TRBV13 CASSFSSQGFRETQYF TGTGCCAGCAGCTTTTCTAGTCAGGGGTTTCGAGAGACCCAGTACTTC
NA TRBJ1-1 TRBD1 TRBV7-2 CASSLDRPEAFF TGTGCCAGCAGCTTGGACAGGCCTGAAGCTTTCTTT
NA TRBJ2-3 TRBD1 TRBV24-1 CATSDPGGVSTDTQYF TGTGCCACCAGTGATCCAGGGGGCGTTAGCACAGATACGCAGTATTTT
NA TRBJ2-5 TRBD1 TRBV28 CASSLPAGGETQYF TGTGCCAGCAGTTTACCCGCAGGGGGAGAGACCCAGTACTTC
few TRBJ2-2 TRBD1 TRBV5-1 CASSLPTGLTGELFF TGCGCCAGCAGCCTCCCGACAGGGCTTACCGGGGAGCTGTTTTTT
NA TRBJ2-1 NA TRBV27 CASRDSRLGEQFF TGTGCCAGCAGGGACAGCCGTCTTGGTGAGCAGTTCTTC
NA TRBJ1-5 TRBD1 TRBV25-1 CASSGQGESNQPQHF TGTGCCAGCAGTGGGCAGGGGGAAAGCAATCAGCCCCAGCATTTT
NA TRBJ1-5 NA TRBV19 CASSRTSNQPQHF TGTGCCAGTAGTAGGACTTCCAATCAGCCCCAGCATTTT
NA TRBJ2-1 TRBD2 TRBV10-3 CAISAGLAGAGGVYEQFF TGTGCCATCAGTGCGGGACTAGCGGGGGCGGGTGGGGTCTATGAGCAGTTCTTC
NA TRBJ2-2 NA TRBV5-4 CASSPDRATGELFF TGTGCCAGCAGCCCTGACAGAGCCACCGGGGAGCTGTTTTTT
NA TRBJ1-1 NA TRBV27 CASSLGQANTEAFF TGTGCCAGCAGTTTAGGGCAGGCGAACACTGAAGCTTTCTTT
NA TRBJ2-2 NA TRBV5-5 CASSVSGHTYTGELFF TGTGCCAGCAGCGTCTCGGGACACACCTACACCGGGGAGCTGTTTTTT
NA TRBJ2-7 NA TRBV12-3/TRBV12-4 CASSLEVTGPPYF TGTGCCAGCAGTTTAGAGGTAACAGGGCCACCATACTTC
NA TRBJ2-7 TRBD1 TRBV5-6 CASSSPTGNDEQYF TGTGCCAGCAGCTCCCCGACAGGGAACGACGAGCAGTACTTC
few TRBJ2-5 TRBD1 TRBV7-9 CASSFWTGSLGETQYF TGTGCCAGCAGCTTCTGGACAGGGAGCTTAGGAGAGACCCAGTACTTC
NA TRBJ2-3 NA TRBV3-1/TRBV3-2 CASSQDGGAGTDTQYF TGTGCCAGCAGCCAAGATGGGGGGGCTGGCACAGATACGCAGTATTTT
NA TRBJ2-5 NA TRBV11-2 CASSPGLTDQETQYF TGTGCCAGCAGCCCCGGCCTGACTGACCAAGAGACCCAGTACTTC
NA TRBJ1-6 TRBD1 TRBV5-6 CASSRGDRDNSPLHF TGTGCCAGCAGCCGAGGGGACAGGGACAATTCACCCCTCCACTTT
few TRBJ1-4 TRBD1 TRBV18 CASSPLQGATNEKLFF TGTGCCAGCTCACCACTGCAGGGGGCAACTAATGAAAAACTGTTTTTT
NA TRBJ2-2 NA TRBV6-2/TRBV6-3 CASSAAWPNTGELFF TGTGCCAGCAGTGCTGCTTGGCCAAACACCGGGGAGCTGTTTTTT
NA TRBJ2-1 NA TRBV11-2 CASSLSGQNYNEQFF TGTGCCAGCAGCTTATCCGGACAGAACTACAATGAGCAGTTCTTC
NA TRBJ1-2 TRBD1 TRBV14 CASSQWTGGYGYTF TGTGCCAGCAGCCAATGGACAGGGGGCTATGGCTACACCTTC
NA TRBJ1-1 TRBD1 TRBV4-2 CASSRGTGNTEAFF TGTGCCAGCAGCCGGGGGACAGGGAATACTGAAGCTTTCTTT
NA TRBJ2-1 TRBD2 TRBV9 CASSSLAAYNEQFF TGTGCCAGCAGCTCGCTAGCGGCCTACAATGAGCAGTTCTTC
NA TRBJ1-6 NA TRBV19 CASSTLGGSSYNSPLHF TGTGCCAGTAGTACCCTTGGGGGGAGCTCCTATAATTCACCCCTCCACTTT
NA TRBJ1-5 TRBD1 TRBV4-1 CASSRGDRASNQPQHF TGCGCCAGCAGCCGGGGAGACAGGGCGAGCAATCAGCCCCAGCATTTT
NA TRBJ1-1 NA TRBV27 CASSLGENTEAFF TGTGCCAGCAGTTTAGGAGAGAACACTGAAGCTTTCTTT
NA TRBJ2-3 NA TRBV10-3 CAISETLSTDTQYF TGTGCCATCAGCGAAACTCTGTCCACAGATACGCAGTATTTT
NA TRBJ2-3 NA TRBV7-9 CASSPGQGGTDTQYF TGTGCCAGCAGCCCTGGACAGGGAGGGACAGATACGCAGTATTTT
NA TRBJ2-3 NA TRBV10-3 CAISAVTDTQYF TGTGCCATCAGTGCCGTAACAGATACGCAGTATTTT
NA TRBJ2-4 TRBD2 TRBV5-1 CASSPPYSGANIQYF TGCGCCAGCAGCCCACCTTACAGCGGGGCAAACATTCAGTACTTC
NA TRBJ2-1 TRBD2 TRBV27 CASSRRLAGNNEQFF TGTGCCAGCAGTCGGAGACTAGCGGGGAACAATGAGCAGTTCTTC
NA TRBJ2-7 TRBD1 TRBV12-3/TRBV12-4 CASSGTGDEQYF TGTGCCAGCAGTGGGACAGGGGACGAGCAGTACTTC
NA TRBJ2-1 NA TRBV29-1 CSVGRVGNEQFF TGCAGCGTTGGGAGGGTAGGCAATGAGCAGTTCTTC